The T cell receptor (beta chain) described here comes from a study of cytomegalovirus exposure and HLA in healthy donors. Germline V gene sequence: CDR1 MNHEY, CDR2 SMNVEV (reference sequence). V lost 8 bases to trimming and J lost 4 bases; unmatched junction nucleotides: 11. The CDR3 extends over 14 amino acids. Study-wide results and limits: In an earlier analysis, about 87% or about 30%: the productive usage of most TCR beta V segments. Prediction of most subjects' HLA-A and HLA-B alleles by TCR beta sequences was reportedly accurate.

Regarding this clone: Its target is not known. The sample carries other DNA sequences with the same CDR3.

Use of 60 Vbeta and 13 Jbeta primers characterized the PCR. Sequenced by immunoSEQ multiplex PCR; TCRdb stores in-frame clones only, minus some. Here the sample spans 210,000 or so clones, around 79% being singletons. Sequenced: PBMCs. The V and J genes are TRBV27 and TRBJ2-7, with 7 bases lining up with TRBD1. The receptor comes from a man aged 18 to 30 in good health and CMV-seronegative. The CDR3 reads CASGYRDSSYEQYF. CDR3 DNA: TGTGCCAGCGGGTACCGGGACAGCTCTTACGAGCAGTACTTC.